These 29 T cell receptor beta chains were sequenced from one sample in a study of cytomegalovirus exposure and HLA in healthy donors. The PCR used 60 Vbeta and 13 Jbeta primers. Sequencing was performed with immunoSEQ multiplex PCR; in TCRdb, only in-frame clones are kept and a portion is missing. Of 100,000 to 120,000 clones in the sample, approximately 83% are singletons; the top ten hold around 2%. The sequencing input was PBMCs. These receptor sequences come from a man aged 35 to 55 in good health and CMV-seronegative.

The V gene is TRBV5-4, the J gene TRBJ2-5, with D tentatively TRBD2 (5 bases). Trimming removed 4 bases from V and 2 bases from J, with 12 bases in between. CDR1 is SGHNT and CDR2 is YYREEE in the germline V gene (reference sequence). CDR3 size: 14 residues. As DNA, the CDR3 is TGTGCCAGCAGCCCGGACTCATTACAAGAGACCCAGTACTTC. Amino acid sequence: CASSPDSLQETQYF.

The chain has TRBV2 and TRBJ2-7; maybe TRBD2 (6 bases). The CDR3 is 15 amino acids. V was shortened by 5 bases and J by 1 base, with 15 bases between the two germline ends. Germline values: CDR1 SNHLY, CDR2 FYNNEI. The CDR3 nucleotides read TGTGCCAGCAGTCAAACGGGACTGCTATCCTACGAGCAGTACTTC. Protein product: CASSQTGLLSYEQYF. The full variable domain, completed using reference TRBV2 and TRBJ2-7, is EPEVTQTPSHQVTQMGQEVILRCVPISNHLYFYWYRQILGQKVEFLVSFYNNEISEKSEIFDDQFSVERPDGSNFTLKIRSTKLEDSAMYFCASSQTGLLSYEQYFGPGTRLTVT.

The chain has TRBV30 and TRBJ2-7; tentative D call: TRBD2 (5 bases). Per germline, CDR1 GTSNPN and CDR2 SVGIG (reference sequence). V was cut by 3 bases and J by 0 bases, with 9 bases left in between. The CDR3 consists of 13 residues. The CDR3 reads CAWRVTSSYEQYF. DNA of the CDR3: TGTGCCTGGAGGGTTACTAGCTCCTACGAGCAGTACTTC.

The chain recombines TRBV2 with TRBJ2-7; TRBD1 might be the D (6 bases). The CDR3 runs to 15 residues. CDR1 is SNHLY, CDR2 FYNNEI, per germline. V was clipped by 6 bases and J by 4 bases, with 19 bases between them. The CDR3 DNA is TGTGCCAGCAGATCTACAGGGAAGCCCTTTTACGAGCAGTACTTC. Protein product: CASRSTGKPFYEQYF. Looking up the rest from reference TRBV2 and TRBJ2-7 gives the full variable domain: EPEVTQTPSHQVTQMGQEVILRCVPISNHLYFYWYRQILGQKVEFLVSFYNNEISEKSEIFDDQFSVERPDGSNFTLKIRSTKLEDSAMYFCASRSTGKPFYEQYFGPGTRLTVT.

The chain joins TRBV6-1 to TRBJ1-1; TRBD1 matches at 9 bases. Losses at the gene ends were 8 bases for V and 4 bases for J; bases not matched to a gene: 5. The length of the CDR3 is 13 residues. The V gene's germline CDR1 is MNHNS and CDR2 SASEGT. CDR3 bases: TGTGCCAGCTGGGAGACAGGGGGCACTGAAGCTTTCTTT. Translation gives CASWETGGTEAFF.

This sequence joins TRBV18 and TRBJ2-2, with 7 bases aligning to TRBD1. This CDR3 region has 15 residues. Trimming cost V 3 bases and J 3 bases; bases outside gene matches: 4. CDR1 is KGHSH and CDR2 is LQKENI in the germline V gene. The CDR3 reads CASSPTDRDTGELFF. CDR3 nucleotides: TGTGCCAGCTCACCCACAGACAGGGACACCGGGGAGCTGTTTTTT.

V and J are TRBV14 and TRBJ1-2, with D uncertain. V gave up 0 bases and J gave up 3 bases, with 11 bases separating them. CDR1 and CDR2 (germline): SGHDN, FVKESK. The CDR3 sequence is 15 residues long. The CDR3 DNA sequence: TGTGCCAGCAGCCAAGATGGTGGACTTGACTATGGCTACACCTTC. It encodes CASSQDGGLDYGYTF.

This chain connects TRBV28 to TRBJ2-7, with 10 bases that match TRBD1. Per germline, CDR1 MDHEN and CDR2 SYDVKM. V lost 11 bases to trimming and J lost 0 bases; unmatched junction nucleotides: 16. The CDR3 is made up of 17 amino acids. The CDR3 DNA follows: TGTGCCTCTCAGGGGGGACAGGGGATCGGGCTCTCCTACGAGCAGTACTTC. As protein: CASQGGQGIGLSYEQYF.

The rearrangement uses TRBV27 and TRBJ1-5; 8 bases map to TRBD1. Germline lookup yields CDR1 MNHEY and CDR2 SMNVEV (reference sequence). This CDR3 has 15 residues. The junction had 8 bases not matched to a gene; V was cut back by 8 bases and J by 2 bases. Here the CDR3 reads CASSGTGLGNQPQHF. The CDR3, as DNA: TGTGCCAGCTCTGGGACAGGCCTTGGCAATCAGCCCCAGCATTTT.

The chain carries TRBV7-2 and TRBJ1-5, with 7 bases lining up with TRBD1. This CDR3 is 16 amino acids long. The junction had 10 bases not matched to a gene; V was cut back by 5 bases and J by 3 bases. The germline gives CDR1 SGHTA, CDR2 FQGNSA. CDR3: CASSLDAGGNNQPQHF. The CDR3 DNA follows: TGTGCCAGCAGCCTAGACGCAGGGGGTAACAATCAGCCCCAGCATTTT.

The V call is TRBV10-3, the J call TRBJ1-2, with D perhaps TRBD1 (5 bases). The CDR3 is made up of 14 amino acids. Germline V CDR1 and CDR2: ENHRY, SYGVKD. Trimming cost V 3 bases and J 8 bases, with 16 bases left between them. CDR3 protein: CAISERDSNTGYTF. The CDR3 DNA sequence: TGTGCCATCAGTGAACGGGACTCTAATACGGGCTACACCTTC.

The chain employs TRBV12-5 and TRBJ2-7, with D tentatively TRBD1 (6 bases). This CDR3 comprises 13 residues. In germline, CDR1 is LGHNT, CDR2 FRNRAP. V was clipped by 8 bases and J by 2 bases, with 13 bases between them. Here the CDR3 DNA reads TGTGCTAGTTCATTGGACAGCCCCTACGAGCAGTACTTC. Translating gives CASSLDSPYEQYF.

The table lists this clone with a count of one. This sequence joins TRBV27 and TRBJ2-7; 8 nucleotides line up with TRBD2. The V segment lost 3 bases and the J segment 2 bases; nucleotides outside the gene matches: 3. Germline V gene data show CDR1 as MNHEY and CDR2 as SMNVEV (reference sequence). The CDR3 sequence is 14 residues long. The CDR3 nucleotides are TGTGCCAGCAGTTTGGCGGGGGGTACCTACGAGCAGTACTTC. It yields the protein CASSLAGGTYEQYF.

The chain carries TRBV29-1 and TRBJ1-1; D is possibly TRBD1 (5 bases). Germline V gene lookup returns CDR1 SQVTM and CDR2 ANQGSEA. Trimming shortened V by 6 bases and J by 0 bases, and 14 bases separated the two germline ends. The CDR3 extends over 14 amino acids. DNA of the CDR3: TGCAGCGTGGCAGAAGGGGTCATGAACACTGAAGCTTTCTTT. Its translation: CSVAEGVMNTEAFF.

The CDR3 here is CASSLGGFDTEAFF. The CDR3 DNA reads as TGTGCCAGCAGCTTAGGCGGGTTTGACACTGAAGCTTTCTTT. The chain combines TRBV7-2 with TRBJ1-1; D uncertain. The CDR3 totals 14 residues. The germline V gene encodes CDR1 SGHTA and CDR2 FQGNSA. V was clipped by 1 base and J by 3 bases, with 9 bases between them.

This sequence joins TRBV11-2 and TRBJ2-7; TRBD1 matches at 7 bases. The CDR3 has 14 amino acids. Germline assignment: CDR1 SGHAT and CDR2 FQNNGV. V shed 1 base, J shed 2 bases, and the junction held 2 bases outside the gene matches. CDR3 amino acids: CASSLGQGAYEQYF. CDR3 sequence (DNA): TGTGCCAGCAGCTTAGGTCAGGGGGCCTACGAGCAGTACTTC.

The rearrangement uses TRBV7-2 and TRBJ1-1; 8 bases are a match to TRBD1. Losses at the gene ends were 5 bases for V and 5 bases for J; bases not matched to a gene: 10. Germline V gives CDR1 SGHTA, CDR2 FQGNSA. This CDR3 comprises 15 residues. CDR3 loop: CASSPVGTGGTEAFF. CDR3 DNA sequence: TGTGCCAGCAGCCCCGTGGGGACAGGTGGGACTGAAGCTTTCTTT.

DNA for the CDR3: TGTGCCAGCAGCTCCCAGGGGGCACCCCTCCACTTT. It translates to CASSSQGAPLHF. V gene TRBV5-4 combines with J gene TRBJ1-6, with 7 nucleotides matching TRBD1. The CDR3 is made up of 12 amino acids. V lost 3 bases and J lost 11; bases outside the gene matches: 2. Germline loops: CDR1 SGHNT, CDR2 YYREEE (reference sequence).

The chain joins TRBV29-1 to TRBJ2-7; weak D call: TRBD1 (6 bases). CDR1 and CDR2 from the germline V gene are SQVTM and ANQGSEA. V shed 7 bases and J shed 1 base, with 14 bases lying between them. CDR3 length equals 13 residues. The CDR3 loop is CSGKRGNSYEQYF. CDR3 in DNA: TGCAGCGGCAAAAGGGGGAATTCCTACGAGCAGTACTTC.

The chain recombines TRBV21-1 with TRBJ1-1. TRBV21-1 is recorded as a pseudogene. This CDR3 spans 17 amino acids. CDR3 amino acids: CASSKRDSREKDTEAFF. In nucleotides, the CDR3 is TGTGCCAGCAGCAAAAGGGACTCAAGGGAGAAGGACACTGAAGCTTTCTTT.

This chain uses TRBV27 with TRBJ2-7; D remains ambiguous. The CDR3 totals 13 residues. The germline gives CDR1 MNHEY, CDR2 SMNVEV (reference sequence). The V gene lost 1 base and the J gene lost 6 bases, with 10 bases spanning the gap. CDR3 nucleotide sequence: TGTGCCAGCAGTTTATATACAGAGAGCGAGCAGTACTTC. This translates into CASSLYTESEQYF.

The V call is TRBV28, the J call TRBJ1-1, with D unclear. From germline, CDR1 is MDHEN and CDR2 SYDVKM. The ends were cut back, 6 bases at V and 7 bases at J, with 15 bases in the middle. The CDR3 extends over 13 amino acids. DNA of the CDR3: TGTGCCAGCAGGATGAGAGTCGGGATTGAAGCTTTCTTT. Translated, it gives CASRMRVGIEAFF.

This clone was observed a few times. The CDR3 loop reads CASRMMGQGLHEQYF. Written as DNA, the CDR3 is TGCGCCAGCCGAATGATGGGACAGGGTCTACACGAGCAGTACTTC. The chain joins TRBV5-1 to TRBJ2-7; TRBD1 matches 9 bases. The CDR3 spans 15 residues. CDR1 and CDR2 from the germline V gene are SGHRS and YFSETQ. The V gene end was trimmed by 7 bases and the J gene end by 5 bases; junction bases not matched to a gene: 13.

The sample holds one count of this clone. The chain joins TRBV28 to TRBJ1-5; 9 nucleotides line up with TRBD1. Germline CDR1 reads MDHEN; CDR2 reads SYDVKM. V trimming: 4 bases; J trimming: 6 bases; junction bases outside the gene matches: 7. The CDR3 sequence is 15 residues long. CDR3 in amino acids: CASSSPGQGSQPQHF. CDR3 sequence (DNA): TGTGCCAGCAGTTCACCGGGACAGGGTTCTCAGCCCCAGCATTTT.

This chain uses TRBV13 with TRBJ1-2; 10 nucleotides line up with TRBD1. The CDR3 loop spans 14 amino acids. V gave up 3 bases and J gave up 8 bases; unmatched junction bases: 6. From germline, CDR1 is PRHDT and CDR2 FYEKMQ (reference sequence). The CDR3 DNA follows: TGTGCCAGCAGCTTCGGGACAGGGGTGGAAGGCTACACCTTC. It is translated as CASSFGTGVEGYTF. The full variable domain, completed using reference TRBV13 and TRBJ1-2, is AAGVIQSPRHLIKEKRETATLKCYPIPRHDTVYWYQQGPGQDPQFLISFYEKMQSDKGSIPDRFSAQQFSDYHSELNMSSLELGDSALYFCASSFGTGVEGYTFGSGTRLTVV.

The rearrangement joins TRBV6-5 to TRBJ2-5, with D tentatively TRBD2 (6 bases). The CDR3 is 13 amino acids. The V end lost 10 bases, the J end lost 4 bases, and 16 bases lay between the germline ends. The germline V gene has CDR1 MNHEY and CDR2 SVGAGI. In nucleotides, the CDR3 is TGTGCCACCAGGAGGGCGGCGGCAGAGACCCAGTACTTC. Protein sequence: CATRRAAAETQYF.

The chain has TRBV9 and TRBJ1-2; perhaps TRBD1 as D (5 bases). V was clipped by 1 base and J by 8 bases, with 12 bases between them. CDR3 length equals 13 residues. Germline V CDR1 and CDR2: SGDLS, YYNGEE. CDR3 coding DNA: TGTGCCAGCAGCGTAATTGGACAAACCGGCTACACCTTC. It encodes CASSVIGQTGYTF.

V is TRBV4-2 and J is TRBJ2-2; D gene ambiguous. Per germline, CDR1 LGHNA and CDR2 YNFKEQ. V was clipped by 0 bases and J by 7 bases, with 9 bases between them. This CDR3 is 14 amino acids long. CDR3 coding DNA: TGTGCCAGCAGCCAAGAGGCAACTAACGGGGAGCTGTTTTTT. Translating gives CASSQEATNGELFF.

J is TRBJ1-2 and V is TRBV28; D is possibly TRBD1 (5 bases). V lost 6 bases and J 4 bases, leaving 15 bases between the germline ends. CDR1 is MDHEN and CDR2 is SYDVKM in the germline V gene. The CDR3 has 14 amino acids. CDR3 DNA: TGTGCCAGCAGGCAAGTAGGACAATTCTATGGCTACACCTTC. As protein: CASRQVGQFYGYTF.